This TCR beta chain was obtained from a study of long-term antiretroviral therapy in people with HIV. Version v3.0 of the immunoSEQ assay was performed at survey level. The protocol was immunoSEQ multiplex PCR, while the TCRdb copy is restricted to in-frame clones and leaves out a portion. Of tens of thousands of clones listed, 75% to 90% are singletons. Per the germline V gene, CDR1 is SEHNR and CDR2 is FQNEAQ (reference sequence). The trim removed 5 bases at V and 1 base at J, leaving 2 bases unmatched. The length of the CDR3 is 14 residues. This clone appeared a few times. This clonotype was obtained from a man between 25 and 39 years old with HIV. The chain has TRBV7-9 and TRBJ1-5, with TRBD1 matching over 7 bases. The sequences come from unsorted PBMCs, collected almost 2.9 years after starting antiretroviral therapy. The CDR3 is CASSPDRSNQPQHF. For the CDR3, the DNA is TGTGCCAGCAGCCCGGACAGGAGCAATCAGCCCCAGCATTTT. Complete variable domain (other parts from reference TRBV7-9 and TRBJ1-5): DTGVSQNPRHKITKRGQNVTFRCDPISEHNRLYWYRQTLGQGPEFLTYFQNEAQLEKSRLLSDRFSAERPKGSFSTLEIQRTEQGDSAMYLCASSPDRSNQPQHFGDGTRLSIL.